Here is one TCR beta chain with its context. Its antigen is unknown. The sample belongs to a study of T cell responses to AZD1222 COVID-19 vaccine. Study context: Second doses were pooled across both intervals (about 4 or about 12 weeks). Regarding the study as a whole: Clonal diversity was possibly underestimated; the donors were predominantly white British and more often female.

Looked up from germline, CDR1 is SQVTM and CDR2 is ANQGSEA. This CDR3 is 16 amino acids long. V was pared by 1 base and J by 1 base, with 17 bases between. Some clones are missing from TCRdb's copy, which holds only in-frame ones; the method was immunoSEQ multiplex PCR. Among fewer than 200,000 clones listed, over 80% were seen once. The sequence derives from an adult in good health. Here the sequenced sample was peripheral blood, taken on day 0 of AZD1222 vaccination. The chain has TRBV29-1 and TRBJ2-7; perhaps TRBD2 as D (5 bases). CDR3 DNA: TGCAGCGTTGAAGCCCCTGGCCGGAGGAGTTCCTACGAGCAGTACTTC. Translation gives CSVEAPGRRSSYEQYF.